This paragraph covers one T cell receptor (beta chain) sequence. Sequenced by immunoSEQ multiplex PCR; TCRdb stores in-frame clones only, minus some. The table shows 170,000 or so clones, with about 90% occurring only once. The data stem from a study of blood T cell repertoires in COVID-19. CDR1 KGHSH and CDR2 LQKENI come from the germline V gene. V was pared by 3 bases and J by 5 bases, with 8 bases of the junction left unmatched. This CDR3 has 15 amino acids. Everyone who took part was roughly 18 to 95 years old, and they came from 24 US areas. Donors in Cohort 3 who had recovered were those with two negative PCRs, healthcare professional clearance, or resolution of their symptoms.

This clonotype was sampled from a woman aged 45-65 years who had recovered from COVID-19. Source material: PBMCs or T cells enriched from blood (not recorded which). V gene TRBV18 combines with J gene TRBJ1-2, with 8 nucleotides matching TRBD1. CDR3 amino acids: CASSPGQADAYGYTF. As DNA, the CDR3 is TGTGCCAGCTCACCGGGACAGGCGGACGCGTATGGCTACACCTTC.